This T cell receptor (beta chain) was retrieved from a study of blood T cell repertoires in COVID-19. Study-level background: Sites in the United States, Italy and Spain provided acute and convalescent COVID-19 samples. PBMCs, B-cell-depleted T cells, or T cells provided the cDNA or gDNA that made up the material.

Only in-frame clones appear in the TCRdb table, and some are missing; sequencing was by immunoSEQ multiplex PCR. The profile covers 140,000 or so clones, with around 90% appearing a single time and under 3% taken by the ten largest. Germline assignment: CDR1 LGHDT and CDR2 YNNKEL (reference sequence). V lost 0 bases and J lost 3; bases outside the gene matches: 8. The CDR3 is 17 residues long. The sequenced sample was peripheral blood. The chain carries TRBV3-1 (or the pseudogene TRBV3-2) and TRBJ2-1, with 7 nucleotides matching TRBD2. The source is a human donor with COVID-19, enrolled during active disease. The donor label of this sample is uncertain. CDR3 in amino acids: CASSQEAVGTNYNEQFF. The CDR3 nucleotides read TGTGCCAGCAGCCAAGAGGCGGTTGGGACTAACTACAATGAGCAGTTCTTC.